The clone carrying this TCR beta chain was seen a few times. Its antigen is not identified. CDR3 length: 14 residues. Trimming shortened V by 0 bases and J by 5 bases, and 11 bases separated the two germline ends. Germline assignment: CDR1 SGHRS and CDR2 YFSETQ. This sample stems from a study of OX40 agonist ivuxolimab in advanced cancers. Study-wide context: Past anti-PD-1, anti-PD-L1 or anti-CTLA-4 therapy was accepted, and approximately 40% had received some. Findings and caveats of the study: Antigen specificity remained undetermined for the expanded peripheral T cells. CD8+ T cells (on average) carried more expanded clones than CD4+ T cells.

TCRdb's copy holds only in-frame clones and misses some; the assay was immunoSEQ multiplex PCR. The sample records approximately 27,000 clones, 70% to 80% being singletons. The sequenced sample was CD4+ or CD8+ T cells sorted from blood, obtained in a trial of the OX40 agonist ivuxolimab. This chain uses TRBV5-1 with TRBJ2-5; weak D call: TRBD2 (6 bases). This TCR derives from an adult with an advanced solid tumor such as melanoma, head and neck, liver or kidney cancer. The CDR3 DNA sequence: TGCGCCAGCAGCTTGGTTATGGGGGGTGAGACCCAGTACTTC. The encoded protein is CASSLVMGGETQYF.